A single TCR beta chain is shown here with its context. What it recognizes is unknown. Looked up from germline, CDR1 is SGHVS and CDR2 is FNYEAQ. Trimming removed 4 bases at V and 5 bases at J, with 9 bases between. The CDR3 contains 12 residues. This record comes from a study of graft-versus-host responses after intestinal transplantation. About the study: Multivisceral, liver-intestinal, or isolated intestinal grafts were transplanted into recipients. General study points: Recipient bone marrow held GvH clones, some seen earlier in ileum or blood. Those patients showing graft-donor T cell macrochimerism displayed high graft-versus-host to host-versus-graft clonal ratios in allografts.

The table came from immunoSEQ multiplex PCR; TCRdb's copy has only in-frame clones and leaves some out. The table has about 25,000 clones, around 85% seen once. The chain links TRBV7-6 to TRBJ2-7, with D possibly being TRBD1 (6 bases). This clonotype originated in a human patient who received an intestinal transplant, so some T cells may come from the graft donor. The sample was PBMCs, taken approximately 450 days after intestinal transplant. The CDR3 reads CASSSGVHEQYF. The CDR3, as DNA: TGTGCCAGCAGCTCAGGGGTCCACGAGCAGTACTTC. The whole variable domain, remainder taken from reference TRBV7-6 and TRBJ2-7, is GAGVSQSPRYKVTKRGQDVALRCDPISGHVSLYWYRQALGQGPEFLTYFNYEAQQDKSGLPNDRFSAERPEGSISTLTIQRTEQRDSAMYRCASSSGVHEQYFGPGTRLTVT.